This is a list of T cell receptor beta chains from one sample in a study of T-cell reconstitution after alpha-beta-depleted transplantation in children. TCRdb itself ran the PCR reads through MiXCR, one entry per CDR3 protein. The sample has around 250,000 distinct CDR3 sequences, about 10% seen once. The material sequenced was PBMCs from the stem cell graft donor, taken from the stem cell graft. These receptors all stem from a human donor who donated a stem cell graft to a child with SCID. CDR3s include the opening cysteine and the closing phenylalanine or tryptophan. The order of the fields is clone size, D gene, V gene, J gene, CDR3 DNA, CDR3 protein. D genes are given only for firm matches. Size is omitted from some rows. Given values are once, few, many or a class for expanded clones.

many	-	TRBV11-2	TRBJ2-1	TGTGCCAGCAGCTTAGATCGGGGGAACTACAATGAGCAGTTCTTC	CASSLDRGNYNEQFF
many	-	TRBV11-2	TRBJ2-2	TGTGCCAGCAGCTTATTAAAGGGGACTCTTAACACCGGGGAGCTGTTTTTT	CASSLLKGTLNTGELFF
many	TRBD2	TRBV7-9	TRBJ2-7	TGTGCCAGCAGCCCCTGGACTAGCGCTTACGAGCAGTACTTC	CASSPWTSAYEQYF
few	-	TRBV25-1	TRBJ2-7	TGTGCCAGCAGGGGGACATTTTCCTACGAGCAGTACTTC	CASRGTFSYEQYF
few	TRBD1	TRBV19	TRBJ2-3	TGTGCCAGTAGTATCCGAATGACAGGGCTCAACACAGATACGCAGTATTTT	CASSIRMTGLNTDTQYF
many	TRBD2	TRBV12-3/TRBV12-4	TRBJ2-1	TGTGCCAGCAGTTTAGTTGGGACTAGCAACTACAATGAGCAGTTCTTC	CASSLVGTSNYNEQFF
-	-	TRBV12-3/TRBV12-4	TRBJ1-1	TGTGCCAGCAGACCCGCGAGGGGGTCCACTGAAGCTTTCTTT	CASRPARGSTEAFF
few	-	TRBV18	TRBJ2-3	TGTGCCAGCTCACCATCGGCAAATACGCAGTATTTT	CASSPSANTQYF
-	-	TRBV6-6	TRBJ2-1	TGTGCCAGTAGTATGATATCCGATGAGCAGTTCTTC	CASSMISDEQFF
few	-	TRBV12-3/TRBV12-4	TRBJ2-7	TGTGCCAGCAGTTTTAAGGAGGGAAACGAGCAGTACTTC	CASSFKEGNEQYF
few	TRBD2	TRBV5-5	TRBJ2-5	TGTGCCAGCAGCTTGCCGCGGGGGGGCGACCAAGAGACCCAGTACTTC	CASSLPRGGDQETQYF
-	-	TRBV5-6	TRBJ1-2	TGTGCCAGCAGCTTTACAGGGAATTACTACACCTTC	CASSFTGNYYTF
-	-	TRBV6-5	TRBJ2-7	TGTGCCAGCAGTTTTGGGACACTAGGCTACGAGCAGTACTTC	CASSFGTLGYEQYF
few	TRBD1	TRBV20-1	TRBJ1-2	TGCAGTGCTAGTGGGACAGATGGCTACACCTTC	CSASGTDGYTF
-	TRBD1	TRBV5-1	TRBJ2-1	TGCGCCAGCAGCTTGATTGGGACAGGCCCCAATGAGCAGTTCTTC	CASSLIGTGPNEQFF
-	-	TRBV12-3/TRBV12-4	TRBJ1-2	TGTGCCAGCAGTTTAAGTCCAGGTACTAACTATGGCTACACCTTC	CASSLSPGTNYGYTF
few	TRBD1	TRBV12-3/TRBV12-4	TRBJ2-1	TGTGCCAGCAGTTCCGGGACAGGGGGAACGGATGAGCAGTTCTTC	CASSSGTGGTDEQFF
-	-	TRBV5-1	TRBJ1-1	TGCGCCAGCAGCTCACAGGGACTTCCGAACACTGAAGCTTTCTTT	CASSSQGLPNTEAFF
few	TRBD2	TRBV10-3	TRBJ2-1	TGTGCCACCGGGACTAGCGGGGGGGCTCTCAATGAGCAGTTCTTC	CATGTSGGALNEQFF
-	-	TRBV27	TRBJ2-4	TGTGCCAGCAGTTTATCCAACATGGGCGTTCAGTACTTC	CASSLSNMGVQYF
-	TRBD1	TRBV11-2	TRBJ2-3	TGTGCCAGCAGCTCCTGGACAGGGAGCACAGATACGCAGTATTTT	CASSSWTGSTDTQYF
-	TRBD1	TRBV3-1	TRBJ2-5	TGTGCCAGCAGCGCTTACCGGGACAGAGAAGAGACCCAGTACTTC	CASSAYRDREETQYF
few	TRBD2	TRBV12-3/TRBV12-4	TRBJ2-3	TGTGCCAGCACTCCTCGGGGGGGCTTACCATCAGATACGCAGTATTTT	CASTPRGGLPSDTQYF
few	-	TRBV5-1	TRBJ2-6	TGCGCCAGCAGCCCGGGGGACAGTCACTCTGGGGCCAACGTCCTGACTTTC	CASSPGDSHSGANVLTF
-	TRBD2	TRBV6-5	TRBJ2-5	TGTGCCAGCAGTTACGCGGGGGGTGGGGAGACCCAGTACTTC	CASSYAGGGETQYF
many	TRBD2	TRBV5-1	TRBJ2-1	TGCGCCAGCAGCCTAGGCGGGGGGGCCTTCAATGAGCAGTTCTTC	CASSLGGGAFNEQFF
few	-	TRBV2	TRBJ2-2	TGTGCCAGCAGTGCACAGGGACCCACCGGGGAGCTGTTTTTT	CASSAQGPTGELFF
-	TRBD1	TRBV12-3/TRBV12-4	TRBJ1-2	TGTGCCAGCAGTAGGACAGGGGGAGGCTACACCTTC	CASSRTGGGYTF
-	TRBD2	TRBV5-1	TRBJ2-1	TGCGCCAGCAGCTTGGTACTAGTAGCGGGGGGATACAATGAGCAGTTCTTC	CASSLVLVAGGYNEQFF
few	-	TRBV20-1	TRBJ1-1	TGCAGTGCTACCCCCCCGGACACTGAAGCTTTCTTT	CSATPPDTEAFF
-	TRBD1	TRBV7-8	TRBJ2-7	TGTGCCAGCAGCCTGGGACAGAAATACGAGCAGTACTTC	CASSLGQKYEQYF
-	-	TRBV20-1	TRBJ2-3	TGCAGTGCTAGACTCCTAGCGAGAGATACGCAGTATTTT	CSARLLARDTQYF
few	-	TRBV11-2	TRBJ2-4	TGTGCCAGCAGCGACTTGGTTGGGCCGACTCCAGGCAAAAACATTCAGTACTTC	CASSDLVGPTPGKNIQYF
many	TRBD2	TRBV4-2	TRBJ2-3	TGCGCCAGCAGCCAGGGAACTAGCGGGGGGGCAGATACGCAGTATTTT	CASSQGTSGGADTQYF
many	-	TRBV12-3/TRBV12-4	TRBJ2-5	TGCGCCAGCAGCTTCAGGGGAGGAGAGACCCAGTACTTC	CASSFRGGETQYF
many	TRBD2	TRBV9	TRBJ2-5	TGTGCCAGCAGCGCCAGACTAGCGGGGAAGAAAGAGACCCAGTACTTC	CASSARLAGKKETQYF
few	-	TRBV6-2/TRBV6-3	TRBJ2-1	TGTGCCAGCAGTTATAGCTGGACAGCCTACAATGAGCAGTTCTTC	CASSYSWTAYNEQFF
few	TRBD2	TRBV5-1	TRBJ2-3	TGCGCCAGCAGCTTGGCAGGACTAGCGAGCACAGATACGCAGTATTTT	CASSLAGLASTDTQYF
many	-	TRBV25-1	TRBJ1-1	TGTGCCAGCAGTAAATACGGGTACTCTGAAGCTTTCTTT	CASSKYGYSEAFF
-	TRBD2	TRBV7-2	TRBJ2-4	TGTGCCAGCAGCTTAGCAGCAAAGGGACTAGCGGGGGTTCAGTACTTC	CASSLAAKGLAGVQYF
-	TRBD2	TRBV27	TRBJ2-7	TGTGCCAGCAATAGACTAGCGGGGGGCTCCGAGCAGTACTTC	CASNRLAGGSEQYF
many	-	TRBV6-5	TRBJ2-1	TGTGCCAGCAGTCGTCTAGAATTATCCAATGAGCAGTTCTTC	CASSRLELSNEQFF
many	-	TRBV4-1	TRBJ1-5	TGCGCCAGCAGCCAAGATGCGGGCAGGTTTCAGCCCCAGCATTTT	CASSQDAGRFQPQHF
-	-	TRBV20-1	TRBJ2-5	TGCAGTGCTAGAGGTGGGGCGGGAGAGACCCAGTACTTC	CSARGGAGETQYF
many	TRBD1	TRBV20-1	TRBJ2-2	TGCAGTGCCAAACAGGGACAGCTGAACACCGGGGAGCTGTTTTTT	CSAKQGQLNTGELFF
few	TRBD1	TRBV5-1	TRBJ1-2	TGCGCCAGTACACCGGGACAGGGTTATGGCTACACCTTC	CASTPGQGYGYTF
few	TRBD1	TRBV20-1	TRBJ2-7	TGCAGTGCCTCGGGACAGGCGAGCGCCTACGAGCAGTACTTC	CSASGQASAYEQYF
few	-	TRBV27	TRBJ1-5	TGTGCCAGCAGTTTATCCTTCGGCGGTCAGCCCCAGCATTTT	CASSLSFGGQPQHF
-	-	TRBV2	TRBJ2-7	TGTGCCAGTCGCCCTACAGGGGCTGGGGAGGGCGAGCAGTACTTC	CASRPTGAGEGEQYF
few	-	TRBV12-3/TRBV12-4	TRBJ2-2	TGTGCCAGCAGTTTTTGGGGGGAGCTGTTTTTT	CASSFWGELFF
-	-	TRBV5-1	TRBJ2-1	TGCGCCAGCAGCCCACCCCGCTTAGATGAGCAGTTCTTC	CASSPPRLDEQFF
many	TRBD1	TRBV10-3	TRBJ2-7	TGTGCCATCAGTGTAGCTGGGACAGGGGACTCCTACGAGCAGTACTTC	CAISVAGTGDSYEQYF
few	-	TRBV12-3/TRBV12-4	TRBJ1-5	TGTGCCAGCAGTTTAGTAGAGGGAAGACAGCCCCAGCATTTT	CASSLVEGRQPQHF
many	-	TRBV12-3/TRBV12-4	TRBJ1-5	TGTGCCAGCAGTTTGGTGAAAGGTCAGCCCCAGCATTTT	CASSLVKGQPQHF
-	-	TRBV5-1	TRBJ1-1	TGCGCCAGCAGCTTGGCCATGGTTGAAAACACTGAAGCTTTCTTT	CASSLAMVENTEAFF